The clone carrying this T cell receptor (beta chain) has a count of ten or more. The record originates from a study of blood T cells in healthy people across ages. Primed by a sample-barcoded 5' primer and a J-beta primer mix, a second PCR proceeded for 7 to 11 cycles. Each cDNA molecule received a tag from a template-switch adaptor that had 12 random nucleotides. Per sample, CDR3-containing paired-end reads numbered at least 2.5 million. From the 5' RACE reads, TCRdb called clonotypes with MiXCR, one entry per CDR3 protein. In the table there are around 650,000 distinct CDR3 sequences, approximately 29% of which are singletons. Germline V CDR1 and CDR2: SGHRS, YFSETQ. The V end lost 4 bases, the J end lost 2 bases, and 15 bases lay between the germline ends. CDR3 length: 16 amino acids.

The sequence was collected from a woman aged 80 or over in good health. The chain joins TRBV5-1 to TRBJ2-2, with D possibly TRBD2 on 6 matching bases. Sequencing was performed on blood. The CDR3 loop reads CASSATSRSNTGELFF. CDR3 in DNA: TGCGCCAGCAGCGCAACTAGCCGTTCCAACACCGGGGAGCTGTTTTTT.